Presented here are 29 T cell receptor beta chains from one specimen sequenced in a study of cytomegalovirus exposure and HLA in healthy donors. The PCR contained 60 Vbeta and 13 Jbeta primers. The data were produced by immunoSEQ multiplex PCR, yet TCRdb's version contains in-frame clones alone and is incomplete. Here the sample spans roughly 120,000 clones, over 75% being singletons. The sequenced sample consisted of PBMCs. The source of these receptors is a man under 40 in good health and CMV-seronegative.

The V gene is TRBV6-5, the J gene TRBJ2-5; tentatively, D is TRBD1 (5 bases). The CDR3 length is 15 residues. Germline assignment: CDR1 MNHEY and CDR2 SVGAGI. V lost 0 bases and J 2 bases, leaving 10 bases between the germline ends. The CDR3 DNA reads as TGTGCCAGCAGTTACTCGATGGGGCTTCAAGAGACCCAGTACTTC. Residues: CASSYSMGLQETQYF.

This clone was counted once. V usage is TRBV28 and J usage is TRBJ2-3; 7 nucleotides line up with TRBD2. CDR1 MDHEN and CDR2 SYDVKM come from the germline V gene. The CDR3 loop spans 15 amino acids. V dropped 6 bases and J dropped 8; count of bases not matched to a gene: 14. CDR3 bases: TGTGCCAGCAGACCTCGTGGGGGGGGTAAGGTTACGCAGTATTTT. Its translation: CASRPRGGGKVTQYF.

The CDR3 loop reads CASSVDRGSLYGYTF. The CDR3 DNA sequence: TGTGCCAGCAGCGTCGACAGGGGCTCCCTTTATGGCTACACCTTC. The gene calls are TRBV9 and TRBJ1-2; 8 bases are shared with TRBD1. Trimming removed 2 bases from V and 5 bases from J; junction bases left unmatched: 8. Germline V lookup: CDR1 SGDLS, CDR2 YYNGEE. This CDR3 has 15 residues.

The chain uses TRBV2 and TRBJ2-7; D might be TRBD1 (5 bases). V lost 3 bases to trimming and J lost 4 bases, with 13 bases between them. The CDR3 totals 14 residues. CDR1 and CDR2 (germline): SNHLY, FYNNEI. The CDR3 is CASSDGADPYEQYF. The CDR3 region has the DNA TGTGCCAGCAGTGATGGGGCAGATCCTTACGAGCAGTACTTC.

This chain connects TRBV29-1 to TRBJ2-7, with D perhaps TRBD1 (5 bases). V gave up 4 bases and J gave up 4 bases, with 11 bases separating them. The length of the CDR3 is 12 residues. Germline values: CDR1 SQVTM, CDR2 ANQGSEA. Written as DNA, the CDR3 is TGCAGCGTTGGGGCCAGGGCATACGAGCAGTACTTC. Its protein is CSVGARAYEQYF.

On this clone itself: The sample has other DNA sequences that encode this CDR3 too. The CDR3 coding sequence is TGCGCCAGCAGCTTGGTGGCTGGCACAGATACGCAGTATTTT. As protein: CASSLVAGTDTQYF. The J gene is TRBJ2-3, the V gene TRBV5-1; D remains ambiguous. Trimming removed 0 bases from V and 1 base from J, with 6 bases in between. CDR3 length: 14 residues. Germline V CDR1 and CDR2: SGHRS, YFSETQ. The whole variable domain, remainder taken from reference TRBV5-1 and TRBJ2-3, is KAGVTQTPRYLIKTRGQQVTLSCSPISGHRSVSWYQQTPGQGLQFLFEYFSETQRNKGNFPGRFSGRQFSNSRSEMNVSTLELGDSALYLCASSLVAGTDTQYFGPGTRLTVL.

The gene calls are TRBV19 and TRBJ1-4, with no clear D. This CDR3 comprises 13 residues. Germline CDR1 is LNHDA and CDR2 is SQIVND (reference sequence). V lost 4 bases to trimming and J lost 7 bases, with 10 bases between them. CDR3 nucleotide sequence: TGTGCCAGTAGTAGCCGGGAGAGTGAAAAACTGTTTTTT. Amino acids: CASSSRESEKLFF.

With regard to this clone: Other DNA sequences within the sample encode an identical CDR3. The chain employs TRBV29-1 and TRBJ1-2; no reliable D call. Trimming took 6 bases from V and 1 from J, leaving 9 bases between them. CDR1 and CDR2 (germline): SQVTM, ANQGSEA. The CDR3 loop spans 12 amino acids. In DNA form, the CDR3 reads TGCAGCGTCCTGGAGGTTAACTATGGCTACACCTTC. Its protein product is CSVLEVNYGYTF.

This clone was counted once. This chain connects TRBV28 to TRBJ1-2; D is ambiguous. The CDR3 is 13 residues long. With 9 bases removed from V and 8 bases from J, the gap between germline ends came to 19 bases. Germline V gene data show CDR1 as MDHEN and CDR2 as SYDVKM. The CDR3 DNA is TGTGCCAGTTATACCGGGTCCGGGGAGGGCTACACCTTC. As protein: CASYTGSGEGYTF.

The rearrangement links TRBV14 to TRBJ2-5, with TRBD1 matching 7 bases. The germline V gene encodes CDR1 SGHDN and CDR2 FVKESK. Germline trimming cut 1 base from V and 5 bases from J; bases unmatched to any gene: 4. The CDR3 spans 14 residues. DNA of the CDR3: TGTGCCAGCAGCCAAGGACAGGGTTGGGAGACCCAGTACTTC. Its protein is CASSQGQGWETQYF.

V usage is TRBV6-5 and J usage is TRBJ2-3; D not certain. The germline gives CDR1 MNHEY, CDR2 SVGAGI. V shed 4 bases and J shed 6 bases, with 11 bases lying between them. CDR3 size: 13 residues. In DNA form, the CDR3 reads TGTGCCAGCAGTTTTCGCCCGGAGGATACGCAGTATTTT. Residues: CASSFRPEDTQYF.

This chain links TRBV7-2 with TRBJ2-7, with TRBD1 matching over 8 bases. This CDR3 spans 14 amino acids. Germline V lookup: CDR1 SGHTA, CDR2 FQGNSA. With 3 bases clipped from V and 5 bases from J, the junction kept 6 bases outside the gene matches. The CDR3 here is CASSFPGQVHEQYF. As DNA, the CDR3 is TGTGCCAGCAGCTTTCCGGGACAGGTCCACGAGCAGTACTTC. The full variable domain, in which reference TRBV7-2 and TRBJ2-7 provide the parts outside the CDR3, is GAGVSQSPSNKVTEKGKDVELRCDPISGHTALYWYRQSLGQGLEFLIYFQGNSAPDKSGLPSDRFSAERTGGSVSTLTIQRTQQEDSAVYLCASSFPGQVHEQYFGPGTRLTVT.

This clone was detected only once. The chain couples TRBV6-4 to TRBJ1-2, with 7 bases that match TRBD1. The CDR3 length is 11 residues. Germline CDR1 is MRHNA and CDR2 is SNTAGT. The V gene end was trimmed by 3 bases and the J gene end by 9 bases; junction bases not matched to a gene: 1. CDR3 region: CASSEGGRYTF. Here the CDR3 DNA reads TGTGCCAGCAGTGAAGGGGGCCGCTACACCTTC.

This clone was seen just once. This rearrangement joins TRBV5-6 to TRBJ1-5, with D possibly TRBD1 on 5 matching bases. The germline gives CDR1 SGHDT, CDR2 YYEEEE. The CDR3 is made up of 14 amino acids. The V end was cut by 3 bases, the J end by 3 bases, with 10 bases between. The DNA for the CDR3 is TGTGCCAGCAGCTCCGATGGGGCCAATCAGCCCCAGCATTTT. Encoded protein: CASSSDGANQPQHF.

Worth noting for this clone: At one of its ends the junction is not consistent with the germline gene, which may arise from a read error. CDR3 nucleotide sequence: TGTGCCAGCAGTGCTAGCGGGGGGGCCGGGGACTTC. Its protein is CASSASGGAGDF. This chain joins TRBV28 and TRBJ2-7, with 12 positions matching TRBD2. Germline CDR1 is MDHEN and CDR2 is SYDVKM. The CDR3 is made up of 12 amino acids.

The genes are TRBV30 and TRBJ1-4; 9 bases match TRBD1. Trimming removed 4 bases from V and 7 bases from J; junction bases left unmatched: 1. CDR1 is GTSNPN and CDR2 is SVGIG in the germline V gene (reference sequence). CDR3 length equals 12 residues. CDR3 residues: CAWTDRGEKLFF. The CDR3 bases are TGTGCCTGGACGGACAGGGGTGAAAAACTGTTTTTT.

This clone was counted a few times. The V call is TRBV28, the J call TRBJ1-3; 7 bases match TRBD1. In germline, CDR1 is MDHEN, CDR2 SYDVKM. The V segment lost 2 bases and the J segment 0 bases; nucleotides outside the gene matches: 10. The CDR3 spans 18 residues. The CDR3 here is CASSLTTPTGSSGNTIYF. The CDR3 DNA is TGTGCCAGCAGTTTAACCACTCCGACAGGGAGCTCTGGAAACACCATATATTTT. Looking up the rest from reference TRBV28 and TRBJ1-3 gives the full variable domain: DVKVTQSSRYLVKRTGEKVFLECVQDMDHENMFWYRQDPGLGLRLIYFSYDVKMKEKGDIPEGYSVSREKKERFSLILESASTNQTSMYLCASSLTTPTGSSGNTIYFGEGSWLTVV.

The chain combines TRBV10-1 with TRBJ2-3, with a possible D match to TRBD2 (6 bases). The CDR3 is 14 amino acids. Germline values: CDR1 WNHNN, CDR2 SYGVQD (reference sequence). V gave up 3 bases and J gave up 8 bases, with 15 bases separating them. Written as DNA, the CDR3 is TGCGCCAGCAGTGAAGGAGGAGGGGTTGGTACGCAGTATTTT. Its protein product is CASSEGGGVGTQYF.

The chain couples TRBV19 to TRBJ1-1, with 7 bases fitting TRBD1. CDR3 size: 11 residues. The V segment lost 5 bases and the J segment 8 bases; nucleotides outside the gene matches: 2. Germline V gene sequence: CDR1 LNHDA, CDR2 SQIVND (reference sequence). CDR3 bases: TGTGCCAGTAGTCACAGGGGCGAAGCTTTCTTT. Protein: CASSHRGEAFF. The whole variable domain, filled in from reference TRBV19 and TRBJ1-1, reads DGGITQSPKYLFRKEGQNVTLSCEQNLNHDAMYWYRQDPGQGLRLIYYSQIVNDFQKGDIAEGYSVSREKKESFPLTVTSAQKNPTAFYLCASSHRGEAFFGQGTRLTVV.

The chain uses TRBV28 and TRBJ1-2; 7 bases align to TRBD1. V shed 3 bases and J 3 bases; nucleotides not matched to a gene: 7. The CDR3 has 15 amino acids. Germline CDR1 reads MDHEN; CDR2 reads SYDVKM. CDR3 coding DNA: TGTGCCAGCAGTTTCCCAACCGGGACAGACTATGGCTACACCTTC. This sequence encodes CASSFPTGTDYGYTF.

The chain combines TRBV7-6 with TRBJ1-3; D gene ambiguous. Trimming pared 2 bases from V and 0 bases from J, leaving 8 bases between. The germline CDR1 and CDR2 sequences are SGHVS and FNYEAQ. The CDR3 loop spans 15 amino acids. CDR3 in DNA: TGTGCCAGCAGCTTAAACAGAGACTCTGGAAACACCATATATTTT. This sequence encodes CASSLNRDSGNTIYF.

J is TRBJ2-7 and V is TRBV7-2; TRBD1 is a possible D gene (6 bases). Trimming removed 5 bases at V and 2 bases at J, with 13 bases between. The CDR3 consists of 14 residues. Germline V CDR1 and CDR2: SGHTA, FQGNSA. As DNA, the CDR3 is TGTGCCAGCAGCATCAGACAGGCCACCTACGAGCAGTACTTC. Translation gives CASSIRQATYEQYF.

Here the CDR3 reads CASSKTRYDEQFF. CDR3 coding DNA: TGTGCCAGCAGCAAAACTAGGTACGATGAGCAGTTCTTC. The V and J genes are TRBV5-6 and TRBJ2-1; tentative D call: TRBD2 (5 bases). Germline values: CDR1 SGHDT, CDR2 YYEEEE. Between the trimmed V and J ends, which lost 4 bases and 8 bases, there was a span of 13 bases. This CDR3 spans 13 amino acids.

The genes are TRBV7-9 and TRBJ1-5; unclear D gene. The CDR3 covers 14 residues. CDR1 and CDR2 (germline): SEHNR, FQNEAQ (reference sequence). V lost 2 bases to trimming and J lost 3 bases, with 8 bases between them. In DNA form, the CDR3 reads TGTGCCAGCAGCTTAAACGGAGTCAATCAGCCCCAGCATTTT. Protein product: CASSLNGVNQPQHF. Using reference TRBV7-9 and TRBJ1-5 for the parts outside the CDR3, the full variable domain is DTGVSQNPRHKITKRGQNVTFRCDPISEHNRLYWYRQTLGQGPEFLTYFQNEAQLEKSRLLSDRFSAERPKGSFSTLEIQRTEQGDSAMYLCASSLNGVNQPQHFGDGTRLSIL.

This clone was recorded a few times. The chain uses TRBV4-1 and TRBJ1-2; possible D gene TRBD1, 6 bases. Germline CDR1 and CDR2: MGHRA and YSYEKL. The CDR3 loop spans 16 amino acids. Trimming pared 0 bases from V and 2 bases from J, leaving 13 bases between. The CDR3: CASSQDPKQGNYGYTF. The CDR3 DNA reads as TGCGCCAGCAGCCAAGATCCCAAACAGGGAAACTATGGCTACACCTTC.

This clone showed up just once. The CDR3 DNA reads as TGTGCCAGCAGTTTTGGGCAGAACACTGAAGCTTTCTTT. Its translation is CASSFGQNTEAFF. This rearrangement joins TRBV28 to TRBJ1-1; unclear D gene. Germline loops: CDR1 MDHEN, CDR2 SYDVKM. V was pared by 3 bases and J by 1 base, with 6 bases between. The CDR3 has 13 residues.

The chain is built from TRBV5-6 and TRBJ1-1, with 7 bases lining up with TRBD1. Germline assignment: CDR1 SGHDT and CDR2 YYEEEE. This CDR3 spans 15 amino acids. The V segment lost 0 bases and the J segment 3 bases; nucleotides outside the gene matches: 5. CDR3 loop: CASSLGQGGYTEAFF. CDR3 DNA sequence: TGTGCCAGCAGCTTGGGACAGGGCGGGTACACTGAAGCTTTCTTT. The full variable domain, with the rest looked up from reference TRBV5-6 and TRBJ1-1, is DAGVTQSPTHLIKTRGQQVTLRCSPKSGHDTVSWYQQALGQGPQFIFQYYEEEERQRGNFPDRFSGHQFPNYSSELNVNALLLGDSALYLCASSLGQGGYTEAFFGQGTRLTVV.

Regarding this clone: A read error may account for a junction end that differs from germline. This sequence joins TRBV7-8 and TRBJ1-2; D remains ambiguous. The CDR3 length is 15 residues. Germline CDR1 SGHVS, CDR2 FQNEAQ. CDR3 DNA: TGTGCCAGTAGCTTAGCGGGCAGCACTAACTATGGCTACACCTTC. Residues: CASSLAGSTNYGYTF.

The rearrangement links TRBV13 to TRBJ2-1; 9 bases match TRBD2. The length of the CDR3 is 17 residues. In germline, CDR1 is PRHDT, CDR2 FYEKMQ (reference sequence). The trim removed 8 bases at V and 7 bases at J, leaving 18 bases unmatched. DNA of the CDR3: TGTGCCAGCCTCGGAACCAACCTAGCGGGATATGATAATGAGCAGTTCTTC. Its translation is CASLGTNLAGYDNEQFF. Full variable domain (remainder filled in from reference TRBV13 and TRBJ2-1): AAGVIQSPRHLIKEKRETATLKCYPIPRHDTVYWYQQGPGQDPQFLISFYEKMQSDKGSIPDRFSAQQFSDYHSELNMSSLELGDSALYFCASLGTNLAGYDNEQFFGPGTRLTVL.